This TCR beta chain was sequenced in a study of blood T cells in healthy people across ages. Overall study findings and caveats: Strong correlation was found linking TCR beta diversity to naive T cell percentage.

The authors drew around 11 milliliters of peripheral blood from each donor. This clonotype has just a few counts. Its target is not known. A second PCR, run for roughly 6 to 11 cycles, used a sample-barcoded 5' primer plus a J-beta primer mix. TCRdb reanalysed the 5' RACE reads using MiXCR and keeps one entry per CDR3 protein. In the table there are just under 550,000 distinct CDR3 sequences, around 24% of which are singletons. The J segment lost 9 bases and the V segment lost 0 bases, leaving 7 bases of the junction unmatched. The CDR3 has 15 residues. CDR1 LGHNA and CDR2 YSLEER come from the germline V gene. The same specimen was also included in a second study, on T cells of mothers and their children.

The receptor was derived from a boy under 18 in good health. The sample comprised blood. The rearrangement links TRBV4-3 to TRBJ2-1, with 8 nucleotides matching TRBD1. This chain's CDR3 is CASSQDGTGLSEQFF. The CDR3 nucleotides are TGCGCCAGCAGCCAAGATGGGACAGGTCTTAGTGAGCAGTTCTTC.